The 31 T cell receptor beta chains below come from one sample, sequenced in a study of blood T cell repertoires in COVID-19. The table came from immunoSEQ multiplex PCR; TCRdb's copy has only in-frame clones and leaves some out. The table lists hundreds of thousands of clones, approximately 90% of them singletons. The sample was PBMCs or T cells enriched from blood (not recorded which). These receptors all come from a woman aged 18-29 years who had been exposed to COVID-19.

As for this clone: This CDR3 is also generated by other DNA sequences in the sample. The V call is TRBV9, the J call TRBJ2-7; D unresolved. The CDR3 covers 14 residues. V was pared by 0 bases and J by 0 bases, with 7 bases between. Germline assignment: CDR1 SGDLS and CDR2 YYNGEE. This CDR3 is CASSVGGSSYEQYF. The CDR3 region has the DNA TGTGCCAGCAGCGTAGGAGGCAGCTCCTACGAGCAGTACTTC.

The genes are TRBV28 and TRBJ1-2; D gene ambiguous. Germline V gives CDR1 MDHEN, CDR2 SYDVKM. CDR3 length equals 10 residues. Trimming shortened V by 4 bases and J by 8 bases, and 5 bases separated the two germline ends. CDR3 DNA sequence: TGTGCCAGCAGTTCTGTGGGCTACACCTTC. Its translation: CASSSVGYTF.

This chain connects TRBV7-8 to TRBJ1-2, with D unresolved. There are 14 residues in the CDR3. V lost 3 bases and J lost 3, with 11 bases in between. Germline loops: CDR1 SGHVS, CDR2 FQNEAQ. CDR3 nucleotide sequence: TGTGCCAGCAGCTTCCCCGAGGCCTACTATGGCTACACCTTC. Amino acid sequence: CASSFPEAYYGYTF.

V is TRBV13 and J is TRBJ2-1; 8 bases fit TRBD2. J was trimmed by 6 bases and V by 8 bases; bases with no gene match: 6. The CDR3 sequence is 13 residues long. The germline V gene has CDR1 PRHDT and CDR2 FYEKMQ (reference sequence). This chain's CDR3 is CASGTSEVNEQFF. Here the CDR3 DNA reads TGTGCCAGCGGGACTAGTGAGGTCAATGAGCAGTTCTTC.

The chain has TRBV4-1 and TRBJ1-4; TRBD1 matches at 7 bases. With V trimmed by 3 bases and J by 8 bases, 6 bases remained unmatched. CDR3 length: 14 amino acids. Germline V gives CDR1 MGHRA, CDR2 YSYEKL. CDR3 coding DNA: TGCGCCAGCAGCCATACAGGGGCGGGGGAAAAACTGTTTTTT. Translating it yields CASSHTGAGEKLFF.

The V and J genes are TRBV7-2 and TRBJ2-6; no clear D. The CDR3 has 15 amino acids. Trimming cost V 5 bases and J 2 bases, with 10 bases left between them. In germline, CDR1 is SGHTA, CDR2 FQGNSA. The CDR3 protein is CASSPPGPGANVLTF. The CDR3 nucleotides are TGTGCCAGCAGCCCCCCCGGTCCTGGGGCCAACGTCCTGACTTTC.

The rearrangement links TRBV20-1 to TRBJ1-4; tentative D call: TRBD1 (6 bases). This CDR3 region has 13 residues. V gave up 3 bases and J gave up 8 bases, with 13 bases separating them. Germline assignment: CDR1 DFQATT and CDR2 SNEGSKA (reference sequence). Here the CDR3 reads CSASVDSGEKLFF. CDR3 DNA: TGCAGTGCTAGTGTGGACAGTGGGGAAAAACTGTTTTTT.

V and J are TRBV4-2 and TRBJ2-5, with D uncertain. Germline lookup yields CDR1 LGHNA and CDR2 YNFKEQ. Trimming removed 0 bases at V and 0 bases at J, with 8 bases between. There are 15 residues in the CDR3. The CDR3, as DNA: TGTGCCAGCAGCCAAGATTGGCTTAACCAAGAGACCCAGTACTTC. Amino acid sequence: CASSQDWLNQETQYF.

The chain joins TRBV18 to TRBJ1-3, with D maybe TRBD1 (6 bases). Germline V gives CDR1 KGHSH, CDR2 LQKENI. This CDR3 comprises 15 residues. V lost 5 bases to trimming and J lost 2 bases, with 13 bases between them. The DNA of the CDR3 is TGTGCCAGCTCATACTCCCGGGACACTGGAAACACCATATATTTT. Protein: CASSYSRDTGNTIYF.

The gene calls are TRBV7-9 and TRBJ2-3; 11 nucleotides line up with TRBD2. The CDR3 sequence is 16 residues long. Germline V gene lookup returns CDR1 SEHNR and CDR2 FQNEAQ (reference sequence). Unmatched junction bases numbered 8, after V lost 5 bases and J lost 4 bases. CDR3 in amino acids: CASSPPGTSGSDTQYF. The CDR3 coding sequence is TGTGCCAGCAGCCCCCCCGGGACTAGCGGCTCAGATACGCAGTATTTT. Complete variable domain (other parts from reference TRBV7-9 and TRBJ2-3): DTGVSQNPRHKITKRGQNVTFRCDPISEHNRLYWYRQTLGQGPEFLTYFQNEAQLEKSRLLSDRFSAERPKGSFSTLEIQRTEQGDSAMYLCASSPPGTSGSDTQYFGPGTRLTVL.

V and J are TRBV13 and TRBJ1-1; 7 nucleotides align to TRBD1. The CDR3 has 15 amino acids. Germline lookup yields CDR1 PRHDT and CDR2 FYEKMQ (reference sequence). J was trimmed by 1 base and V by 6 bases; bases with no gene match: 8. CDR3 bases: TGTGCCAGCAGACATAAAGACAGGGCGAACACTGAAGCTTTCTTT. Its translation: CASRHKDRANTEAFF.

The CDR3: CASSIYSGAQETQYF. The CDR3, as DNA: TGTGCCAGCAGTATCTACAGCGGGGCCCAAGAGACCCAGTACTTC. J is TRBJ2-5 and V is TRBV6-2 or TRBV6-3; 7 bases map to TRBD2. In germline, CDR1 is MNHEY, CDR2 SVGEGT. CDR3 length equals 15 residues. V lost 5 bases and J lost 1; bases outside the gene matches: 7.

The rearrangement joins TRBV10-2 to TRBJ1-1; D is uncertain. The CDR3 loop spans 14 amino acids. Trimming took off 6 bases at V and 2 bases at J, with 13 bases between the two ends. Germline-derived CDR1 and CDR2 are WSHSY and SAAADI. The CDR3 loop is CASRDLRVNTEAFF. In DNA form, the CDR3 reads TGCGCCAGCAGGGACCTGAGGGTAAACACTGAAGCTTTCTTT.

The CDR3 DNA reads TGTGCCAGTAGTATACCGCAGGGGAACAATCAGCCCCAGCATTTT. Translating it yields CASSIPQGNNQPQHF. V gene TRBV19 combines with J gene TRBJ1-5, with D maybe TRBD1 (6 bases). This CDR3 comprises 15 residues. In germline, CDR1 is LNHDA, CDR2 SQIVND (reference sequence). Deletions cut 2 bases from V and 3 bases from J, with 11 bases between. Looking up the rest from reference TRBV19 and TRBJ1-5 gives the full variable domain: DGGITQSPKYLFRKEGQNVTLSCEQNLNHDAMYWYRQDPGQGLRLIYYSQIVNDFQKGDIAEGYSVSREKKESFPLTVTSAQKNPTAFYLCASSIPQGNNQPQHFGDGTRLSIL.

The chain combines TRBV28 with TRBJ1-5; D gene unclear. Between the trimmed V and J ends, which lost 1 base and 2 bases, there was a span of 6 bases. The CDR3 loop spans 14 amino acids. CDR1 is MDHEN and CDR2 is SYDVKM in the germline V gene. This CDR3 is CASSLFIGNQPQHF. The CDR3 region has the DNA TGTGCCAGCAGTTTATTCATAGGCAATCAGCCCCAGCATTTT.

Only one count was recorded for this clone. This chain connects TRBV4-3 to TRBJ1-1; D perhaps matches TRBD1 (6 bases). The V and J ends lost 4 bases and 6 bases respectively, with 15 bases between them. The CDR3 consists of 14 residues. In germline, CDR1 is LGHNA, CDR2 YSLEER. The CDR3 sequence: CASSLLRGAPEAFF. The CDR3 nucleotides read TGCGCCAGCAGCCTCCTCCGGGGGGCCCCTGAAGCTTTCTTT.

The V call is TRBV7-9, the J call TRBJ2-2, with TRBD2 identical over 10 bases. Per germline, CDR1 SEHNR and CDR2 FQNEAQ (reference sequence). V lost 4 bases, J lost 5 bases, and 7 bases stayed unmatched. The CDR3 runs 16 residues. The CDR3 here is CASSSSPGLATGELFF. In DNA form, the CDR3 reads TGTGCCAGCAGCTCGAGCCCGGGACTAGCGACCGGGGAGCTGTTTTTT.

There are a few counts of this clone. V is TRBV27 and J is TRBJ1-1; 9 bases are shared with TRBD1. Germline V CDR1 and CDR2: MNHEY, SMNVEV (reference sequence). The V and J ends lost 3 bases and 5 bases, in that order; junction bases with no gene match: 4. CDR3 size: 14 residues. The CDR3 nucleotides read TGTGCCAGCAGTTTGTCGACAGGGGGGACTGAAGCTTTCTTT. Its translation is CASSLSTGGTEAFF.

The chain joins TRBV6-5 to TRBJ1-3; unclear D gene. The CDR3 is 15 residues long. Germline V gives CDR1 MNHEY, CDR2 SVGAGI. The ends were cut back, 5 bases at V and 0 bases at J, with 11 bases in the middle. The CDR3 region has the DNA TGTGCCAGCAGTAGAGCAGGTTCCTCTGGAAACACCATATATTTT. Protein sequence: CASSRAGSSGNTIYF.

In this sample, this clone turned up a few times. The chain has TRBV4-1 and TRBJ2-3; D may be TRBD2 (6 bases). Germline V CDR1 and CDR2: MGHRA, YSYEKL. This CDR3 spans 16 amino acids. V shed 2 bases and J shed 2 bases, with 14 bases lying between them. The CDR3 DNA follows: TGCGCCAGCAGCCAATCCGGACTAAGGGACACAGATACGCAGTATTTT. It is translated as CASSQSGLRDTDTQYF.

V is TRBV4-3 and J is TRBJ1-4; no clear D. Germline assignment: CDR1 LGHNA and CDR2 YSLEER. The CDR3 spans 15 residues. Between the trimmed V and J ends, which lost 4 bases and 0 bases, there was a span of 9 bases. CDR3 sequence (DNA): TGCGCCAGCAGCCGGCACAGCTCAACTAATGAAAAACTGTTTTTT. This gives the protein CASSRHSSTNEKLFF.

J is TRBJ2-2 and V is TRBV25-1; 7 bases line up with TRBD2. Unmatched junction bases numbered 10, after V lost 4 bases and J lost 2 bases. Germline CDR1 reads MGHDK; CDR2 reads SYGVNS. This CDR3 is 17 amino acids long. This chain's CDR3 is CASSAGRPWGNTGELFF. As DNA, the CDR3 is TGTGCCAGCAGTGCCGGGAGGCCTTGGGGTAACACCGGGGAGCTGTTTTTT.

As DNA, the CDR3 is TGTGCCAGCAGCTTAGCGCAGCGGGGGGCCCCGGCCCCCTCCTACGAGCAGTACTTC. This encodes CASSLAQRGAPAPSYEQYF. This chain uses TRBV7-6 with TRBJ2-7; 9 nucleotides agree with TRBD2. In germline, CDR1 is SGHVS, CDR2 FNYEAQ. With V trimmed by 0 bases and J by 0 bases, 12 bases remained unmatched. The CDR3 has 19 amino acids.

J is TRBJ1-5 and V is TRBV5-5, with 9 bases aligning to TRBD1. CDR1 SGHKS and CDR2 YYEKEE come from the germline V gene (reference sequence). V trimming: 0 bases; J trimming: 7 bases; junction bases outside the gene matches: 5. The CDR3 covers 15 residues. CDR3 sequence: CASSLVEGTGQPQHF. The CDR3 coding sequence is TGTGCCAGCAGCTTGGTCGAGGGGACAGGGCAGCCCCAGCATTTT.

This chain uses TRBV30 with TRBJ1-1, with D unclear. Germline CDR1 reads GTSNPN; CDR2 reads SVGIG (reference sequence). V was trimmed by 4 bases and J by 5 bases, leaving 11 bases between them. CDR3 length: 12 residues. The CDR3 nucleotides are TGTGCCTGGACGAGGGAGGCGACTGAAGCTTTCTTT. Residues: CAWTREATEAFF. Drawing the rest from reference TRBV30 and TRBJ1-1, the complete variable domain is SQTIHQWPATLVQPVGSPLSLECTVEGTSNPNLYWYRQAAGRGLQLLFYSVGIGQISSEVPQNLSASRPQDRQFILSSKKLLLSDSGFYLCAWTREATEAFFGQGTRLTVV.

The chain is built from TRBV5-6 and TRBJ1-2; TRBD1 aligns across 8 bases. This CDR3 region has 18 residues. Germline values: CDR1 SGHDT, CDR2 YYEEEE. V shed 0 bases and J 0 bases; nucleotides not matched to a gene: 10. The CDR3 reads CASSLGGTGVAANYGYTF. The CDR3 coding sequence is TGTGCCAGCAGCTTGGGGGGGACAGGCGTTGCAGCTAACTATGGCTACACCTTC.

Here the CDR3 reads CASSPWGVGNYGYTF. The DNA of the CDR3 is TGTGCCAGCAGTCCTTGGGGCGTAGGAAACTATGGCTACACCTTC. V usage is TRBV28 and J usage is TRBJ1-2, with a possible D match to TRBD1 (5 bases). From germline, CDR1 is MDHEN and CDR2 SYDVKM. V was trimmed by 5 bases and J by 2 bases, leaving 15 bases between them. The CDR3 totals 15 residues.

J is TRBJ2-7 and V is TRBV28; 10 bases are a match to TRBD2. Germline assignment: CDR1 MDHEN and CDR2 SYDVKM. V lost 3 bases and J lost 6; bases outside the gene matches: 8. The CDR3 consists of 15 residues. The CDR3 nucleotides are TGTGCCAGCAGTTTTCCGAGCGGGAGGGCCGCCGAGCAGTACTTC. It specifies CASSFPSGRAAEQYF.

Only a few counts were recorded for this clone. V gene TRBV6-5 combines with J gene TRBJ2-1; D ambiguous. Trimming cost V 4 bases and J 2 bases, with 9 bases left between them. Germline loops: CDR1 MNHEY, CDR2 SVGAGI. This CDR3 is 14 amino acids long. The CDR3 DNA sequence: TGTGCCAGCAGTTTCCTGGGCCCCTACAATGAGCAGTTCTTC. Translating it yields CASSFLGPYNEQFF.

The J gene is TRBJ1-1, the V gene TRBV25-1; TRBD1 aligns across 7 bases. Per the germline V gene, CDR1 is MGHDK and CDR2 is SYGVNS. J was trimmed by 4 bases and V by 1 base; bases with no gene match: 3. The CDR3 runs 14 residues. In nucleotides, the CDR3 is TGTGCCAGCAGTGAATTGTCAGGGGGCACTGAAGCTTTCTTT. It encodes CASSELSGGTEAFF.

The genes are TRBV4-1 and TRBJ2-1; D might be TRBD2 (7 bases). This CDR3 is 16 amino acids long. Germline CDR1 reads MGHRA; CDR2 reads YSYEKL. Trimming took off 7 bases at V and 3 bases at J, with 19 bases between the two ends. The CDR3 DNA reads TGCGCCAGCAAATCCGGGTCGGGGGGCATCTACAATGAGCAGTTCTTC. Protein product: CASKSGSGGIYNEQFF.